What follows are 18 T cell receptor beta chains derived from one specimen sequenced in a study of cytomegalovirus exposure and HLA in healthy donors. The PCR used 60 Vbeta and 13 Jbeta primers. Clones were sequenced by immunoSEQ multiplex PCR, and TCRdb holds only the in-frame ones, with some missing. The sample table sets out around 150,000 clones. The sample comprised PBMCs. Every receptor here comes from a woman aged 55 to 70 in good health and CMV-seronegative.

The chain has TRBV6-1 and TRBJ2-5; the match to TRBD2 covers 13 bases. Germline CDR1 is MNHNS and CDR2 is SASEGT. V dropped 3 bases and J dropped 4; count of bases not matched to a gene: 11. The CDR3 runs to 18 residues. CDR3 DNA sequence: TGTGCCAGCAGTGACCAAACTAGCGGGGGGGCCTGGGGAGAGACCCAGTACTTC. Encoded protein: CASSDQTSGGAWGETQYF.

This chain connects TRBV5-1 to TRBJ2-1, with TRBD2 matching over 7 bases. The length of the CDR3 is 16 residues. V was clipped by 3 bases and J by 0 bases; unmatched bases: 6. Germline V gives CDR1 SGHRS, CDR2 YFSETQ. DNA of the CDR3: TGCGCCAGCAGCTGGGGGGGACTCAGCTCCTACAATGAGCAGTTCTTC. Translated: CASSWGGLSSYNEQFF.

CDR3 protein: CASSVRVAGPTDTQYF. DNA of the CDR3: TGTGCCAGCAGCGTCAGGGTAGCGGGACCGACAGATACGCAGTATTTT. The chain employs TRBV11-3 and TRBJ2-3; 8 bases align to TRBD2. J gave up 3 bases and V 5 bases, and 10 bases lay outside the gene matches. CDR1 is SGHNT, CDR2 YENEEA, per germline. The CDR3 totals 16 residues.

The chain combines TRBV30 with TRBJ2-1, with 10 bases identical to TRBD2. Trimming removed 4 bases from V and 0 bases from J; junction bases left unmatched: 12. The CDR3 totals 18 residues. Germline values: CDR1 GTSNPN, CDR2 SVGIG (reference sequence). The CDR3 sequence: CAWKRERSSGSSYNEQFF. The CDR3 DNA follows: TGTGCCTGGAAAAGGGAAAGGTCTAGCGGGAGCTCCTACAATGAGCAGTTCTTC.

This chain links TRBV10-2 with TRBJ1-2; maybe TRBD1 (6 bases). Germline CDR1 is WSHSY and CDR2 is SAAADI. The CDR3 extends over 12 amino acids. V dropped 8 bases and J dropped 7 bases, with 14 bases sitting between them. CDR3: CASYPGEGGYTF. Here the CDR3 DNA reads TGCGCCAGCTACCCAGGGGAAGGTGGCTACACCTTC.

The chain couples TRBV7-9 to TRBJ1-5; perhaps TRBD1 as D (5 bases). The V end lost 4 bases, the J end lost 4 bases, and 14 bases lay between the germline ends. The CDR3 length is 15 residues. Germline V gene data show CDR1 as SEHNR and CDR2 as FQNEAQ (reference sequence). CDR3 in amino acids: CASSSPGGENQPQHF. For the CDR3, the DNA is TGTGCCAGCAGCTCTCCGGGAGGGGAGAATCAGCCCCAGCATTTT. Combining the CDR3 with reference TRBV7-9 and TRBJ1-5 gives the whole variable domain DTGVSQNPRHKITKRGQNVTFRCDPISEHNRLYWYRQTLGQGPEFLTYFQNEAQLEKSRLLSDRFSAERPKGSFSTLEIQRTEQGDSAMYLCASSSPGGENQPQHFGDGTRLSIL.

The chain is built from TRBV7-9 and TRBJ2-1, with 13 positions matching TRBD2. The length of the CDR3 is 12 residues. Germline V gene sequence: CDR1 SEHNR, CDR2 FQNEAQ (reference sequence). Here the CDR3 DNA reads TGTGCGTGGACTAGCGGGAGTTATGAGCAGTTCTTC. Translated: CAWTSGSYEQFF.

The CDR3 is CASSARTLVNTGELFF. The CDR3, as DNA: TGTGCCAGCAGCGCCCGGACATTGGTGAACACCGGGGAGCTGTTTTTT. The chain has TRBV7-8 and TRBJ2-2, with TRBD1 as a possible D gene (5 bases). There are 16 residues in the CDR3. Germline CDR1 reads SGHVS; CDR2 reads FQNEAQ. The V end was cut by 5 bases, the J end by 1 base, with 14 bases between.

The gene calls are TRBV19 and TRBJ1-5, with 7 bases lining up with TRBD1. Germline CDR1 is LNHDA and CDR2 is SQIVND (reference sequence). The CDR3 consists of 17 residues. Trimming removed 7 bases from V and 0 bases from J; junction bases left unmatched: 12. The CDR3 loop reads CASMGRGTAFSNQPQHF. The CDR3 DNA sequence: TGTGCCAGTATGGGGAGAGGGACAGCTTTTAGCAATCAGCCCCAGCATTTT.

This chain uses TRBV7-2 with TRBJ1-4, with 8 bases that match TRBD1. Germline V gene lookup returns CDR1 SGHTA and CDR2 FQGNSA. V was clipped by 2 bases and J by 6 bases; unmatched bases: 11. The length of the CDR3 is 17 residues. The CDR3, as DNA: TGTGCCAGCAGCTTAAGGAGGAAAATGGGACAGGATGAAAAACTGTTTTTT. This sequence encodes CASSLRRKMGQDEKLFF.

This chain joins TRBV5-1 and TRBJ1-6; 8 nucleotides agree with TRBD1. CDR1 is SGHRS, CDR2 YFSETQ, per germline. The CDR3 runs to 15 residues. V lost 1 base, J lost 3 bases, and 0 bases stayed unmatched. CDR3 nucleotide sequence: TGCGCCAGCAGCTTGACAGGGGGCTATAATTCACCCCTCCACTTT. Residues: CASSLTGGYNSPLHF.

The V gene is TRBV15, the J gene TRBJ2-3; D is ambiguous. Per germline, CDR1 LNHNV and CDR2 YYDKDF (reference sequence). V was cut by 5 bases and J by 0 bases, with 6 bases left in between. The CDR3 extends over 13 amino acids. The CDR3 spells CATSRVSTDTQYF. In DNA, the CDR3 is TGTGCCACCAGCCGGGTTAGCACAGATACGCAGTATTTT. Drawing the rest from reference TRBV15 and TRBJ2-3, the complete variable domain is DAMVIQNPRYQVTQFGKPVTLSCSQTLNHNVMYWYQQKSSQAPKLLFHYYDKDFNNEADTPDNFQSRRPNTSFCFLDIRSPGLGDTAMYLCATSRVSTDTQYFGPGTRLTVL.

This sequence joins TRBV11-3 and TRBJ1-1, with D possibly TRBD1 on 6 matching bases. V was pared by 4 bases and J by 1 base, with 13 bases between. The CDR3 totals 15 residues. CDR1 and CDR2 (germline): SGHNT, YENEEA. The CDR3 nucleotides are TGTGCCAGCAGCTCCCGGGCAGGGGCGAACACTGAAGCTTTCTTT. Protein: CASSSRAGANTEAFF.

J is TRBJ1-5 and V is TRBV6-1; no firm D call. Per germline, CDR1 MNHNS and CDR2 SASEGT. Between the trimmed V and J ends, which lost 5 bases and 4 bases, there was a span of 12 bases. The CDR3 totals 14 residues. CDR3 sequence: CASSPSTLNQPQHF. CDR3 DNA: TGTGCCAGCAGTCCATCGACATTAAATCAGCCCCAGCATTTT.

V and J are TRBV7-3 and TRBJ1-2; unclear D gene. CDR1 and CDR2 from the germline V gene are SGHTA and FQGTGA. V was trimmed by 3 bases and J by 3 bases, leaving 8 bases between them. The CDR3 extends over 13 amino acids. CDR3 nucleotide sequence: TGTGCCAGCAGCTTGGCGGCTGACTATGGCTACACCTTC. As protein: CASSLAADYGYTF.

V is TRBV18 and J is TRBJ1-1, with unresolved D. CDR1 and CDR2 (germline): KGHSH, LQKENI. The CDR3 length is 14 residues. With 1 base removed from V and 0 bases from J, the gap between germline ends came to 6 bases. CDR3 sequence: CASSPRGMNTEAFF. DNA for the CDR3: TGTGCCAGCTCACCACGAGGCATGAACACTGAAGCTTTCTTT.

The chain uses TRBV6-5 and TRBJ2-7; 9 bases are shared with TRBD1. Losses at the gene ends were 5 bases for V and 7 bases for J; bases not matched to a gene: 9. Germline CDR1 is MNHEY and CDR2 is SVGAGI. The CDR3 has 14 residues. Written as DNA, the CDR3 is TGTGCCAGCAGTAAGACAGGGGGAGGCTATGAGCAGTACTTC. Its translation is CASSKTGGGYEQYF.

The rearrangement joins TRBV7-2 to TRBJ1-1, with D possibly TRBD1 on 6 matching bases. Per germline, CDR1 SGHTA and CDR2 FQGNSA. The CDR3 spans 13 residues. The V gene lost 10 bases and the J gene lost 5 bases, with 17 bases spanning the gap. The CDR3 sequence is CATYRAGGTEAFF. CDR3 sequence (DNA): TGTGCCACCTACAGGGCGGGTGGGACTGAAGCTTTCTTT.